This is a list of T cell receptor beta chains from one sample in a study of blood T cell repertoires in COVID-19. Sequencing was performed with immunoSEQ multiplex PCR; in TCRdb, only in-frame clones are kept and a portion is missing. The sample has fewer than 250,000 clones; around 84% are singletons. The sequenced sample was PBMCs or T cells enriched from blood (not recorded which). The receptor source for this set is a woman in her thirties or forties who had recovered from COVID-19. The CDR3 runs from the conserved cysteine through the conserved F or W. Fields, in order: CDR3 protein, V gene, J gene, D gene, clone size, CDR3 length. The D gene is left open where the match is weak. Clone size is given for some rows only: seen once, a few or many times, or a class if the clone is expanded.

CAWSPTAYEQYF	TRBV30	TRBJ2-7	-	few	12
CASSQDRGWTQYF	TRBV14	TRBJ2-5	-	-	13
CASSGFRAETQYF	TRBV2	TRBJ2-5	-	-	13
CASSRGLVLSYEQYF	TRBV28	TRBJ2-7	TRBD2	-	15
CASREGGATDTQYF	TRBV7-2	TRBJ2-3	-	-	14
CASSFGRTSGTETQYF	TRBV5-1	TRBJ2-5	TRBD2	-	16
CASRGLAGRTSYNEQFF	TRBV19	TRBJ2-1	TRBD2	-	17
CASSLDRLDGYTF	TRBV28	TRBJ1-2	TRBD1	few	13
CASMGVDRDHNEQFF	TRBV19	TRBJ2-1	TRBD1	-	15
CASSEGQGPGQPQHF	TRBV9	TRBJ1-5	TRBD1	-	15
CASRNLGGSTEAFF	TRBV4-1	TRBJ1-1	-	-	14
CASSLLQVADTQYF	TRBV5-1	TRBJ2-3	-	-	14
CASSSGLAGGVLNEQFF	TRBV5-1	TRBJ2-1	TRBD2	-	17
CASSRGGPLMKNCFF	TRBV28	TRBJ1-4	-	-	15
CASSVARNTDTQYF	TRBV9	TRBJ2-3	-	few	14
CASSPQGVSTEAFF	TRBV18	TRBJ1-1	-	-	14
CASSSEASPGYTF	TRBV5-6	TRBJ1-2	-	-	13
CASSLWEGAGEQYF	TRBV28	TRBJ2-7	-	-	14
CASSYRVHMNTEAFF	TRBV5-6	TRBJ1-1	-	-	15
CASSLRDRPNYGYTF	TRBV5-6	TRBJ1-2	TRBD1	once	15
CASSLAGQTETQYF	TRBV5-1	TRBJ2-5	-	-	14
CASSLLNRASSGANVLTF	TRBV28	TRBJ2-6	-	-	18
CASSPPVGPGTGPRAQYF	TRBV18	TRBJ2-5	TRBD1	few	18
CASSFDYTNTGELFF	TRBV11-2	TRBJ2-2	-	-	15
CASSFGGRSYNEQFF	TRBV11-3	TRBJ2-1	-	-	15
CASSLDRGRAGETQYF	TRBV11-3	TRBJ2-5	-	-	16
CASSSAMNTEAFF	TRBV7-2	TRBJ1-1	-	-	13
CASSQNRGLGETQYF	TRBV16	TRBJ2-5	TRBD1	-	15
CAISEPSGAGGSPSSYNEQFF	TRBV10-3	TRBJ2-1	TRBD2	-	21
CASSQGGADYGYTF	TRBV18	TRBJ1-2	TRBD1	-	14
CASSLSSDPYNEQFF	TRBV7-8	TRBJ2-1	-	-	15
CASSASVSKNGILYEQYF	TRBV9	TRBJ2-7	-	-	18
CASSQDARFRVNTEAFF	TRBV4-1	TRBJ1-1	-	once	17
CASSSWEVGNTIYF	TRBV11-2	TRBJ1-3	-	-	14